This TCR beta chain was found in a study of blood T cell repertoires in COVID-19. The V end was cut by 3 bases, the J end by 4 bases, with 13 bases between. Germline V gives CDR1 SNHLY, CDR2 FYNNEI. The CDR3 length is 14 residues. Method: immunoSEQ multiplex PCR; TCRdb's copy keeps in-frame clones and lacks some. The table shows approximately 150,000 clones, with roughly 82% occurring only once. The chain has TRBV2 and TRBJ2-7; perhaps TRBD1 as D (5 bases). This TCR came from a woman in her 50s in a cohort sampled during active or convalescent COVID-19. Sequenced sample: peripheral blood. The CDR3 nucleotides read TGTGCCAGCAGTGAGGGGCCAGGGCCTTACGAGCAGTACTTC. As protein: CASSEGPGPYEQYF.